This section outlines one T cell receptor beta chain sequence together with its context. This clone's antigen is unknown. The sample holds no much larger clone one base away, and base qualities are not on file. The record originates from a study of early T cells in non-severe SARS-CoV-2 infection (dated by TCRdb to about 2021). Study-level background: Because TCR sequencing was done on bulk RNA from unsorted whole blood, the alpha and beta chains could not be paired.

A case-control design nested within a healthcare worker cohort in London, UK, was used, with weekly nasopharyngeal swab PCR tests and blood sampling performed. Healthcare workers were recruited during the week of the UK lockdown, between 23 and 31 March 2020, and followed weekly for up to about 15 weeks. Trimming at the junction amounts to 6 bases on V and 0 bases on J, and the germline ends lie 11 bases apart. The CDR3 sequence holds 14 residues, the cysteine and phenylalanine included. Of all the DNA, just the CDR3 is kept, 42 bases in frame from base 1. CDR1 is given as MDHEN and CDR2 as SYDVKM, both from the germline V gene. The investigation overall reported the following: VDJdb matching was skewed toward anti-spike CD8 responses and likely underestimated virus-specific expansions, missing private and CD4 specificities.

The library was made by 5' RACE. Sequencing was performed on a NextSeq 500. Unique molecular identifiers were attached to individual cDNA molecules in the TCR library protocol so that sequencing error and PCR bias could be corrected. Both TCR alpha and beta chains were sequenced, and tight co-correlation was observed between alpha and beta sequence abundances in each sample. The paper's data handling went like this. Decombinator V4 was used to perform V gene, J gene and CDR3 annotation of TCR sequences. Expanded TCRs were defined as changing significantly between any two time points under a Poisson model with p below 0.0001. Abundances of TCRs were expressed as counts per million after normalisation to the total number of TCRs sequenced in each sample. MAIT TCRs were defined by TRAV1-2 paired with TRAJ12, TRAJ20 or TRAJ33, and iNKT TCRs by TRAV10 paired with TRAJ18. VDJdb, accessed 1 November 2021, was searched for CMV, EBV and SARS-CoV-2 annotated TCRs, excluding TCRs annotated for multiple antigens. The public sequencing data were trimmed at Q25 with fastp and processed into clonotypes with MiXCR by TCRdb, which kept only in-frame beta chains. Records with the same CDR3 protein are collapsed into one entry carrying the most frequent genes and DNA. TCRdb assigned the V and J calls; the authors' analysis was not used. The sample profile shows around 44,000 distinct CDR3 sequences; approximately 9.8% of them were found once. The ten largest make up about 8% of the sample.

The TCR sequence derives from an adult who was a healthcare worker with PCR-confirmed SARS-CoV-2 infection or an uninfected control (not recorded which). The rearranged segments are TRBV28 and TRBJ1-2, with a tentative D gene TRBD1 over 6 matching bases. Sequencing was performed on whole blood. The CDR3 region has the sequence CASSQGQSNYGYTF. Here is the DNA: TGTGCCAGCAGCCAAGGACAGTCTAACTATGGCTACACCTTC.